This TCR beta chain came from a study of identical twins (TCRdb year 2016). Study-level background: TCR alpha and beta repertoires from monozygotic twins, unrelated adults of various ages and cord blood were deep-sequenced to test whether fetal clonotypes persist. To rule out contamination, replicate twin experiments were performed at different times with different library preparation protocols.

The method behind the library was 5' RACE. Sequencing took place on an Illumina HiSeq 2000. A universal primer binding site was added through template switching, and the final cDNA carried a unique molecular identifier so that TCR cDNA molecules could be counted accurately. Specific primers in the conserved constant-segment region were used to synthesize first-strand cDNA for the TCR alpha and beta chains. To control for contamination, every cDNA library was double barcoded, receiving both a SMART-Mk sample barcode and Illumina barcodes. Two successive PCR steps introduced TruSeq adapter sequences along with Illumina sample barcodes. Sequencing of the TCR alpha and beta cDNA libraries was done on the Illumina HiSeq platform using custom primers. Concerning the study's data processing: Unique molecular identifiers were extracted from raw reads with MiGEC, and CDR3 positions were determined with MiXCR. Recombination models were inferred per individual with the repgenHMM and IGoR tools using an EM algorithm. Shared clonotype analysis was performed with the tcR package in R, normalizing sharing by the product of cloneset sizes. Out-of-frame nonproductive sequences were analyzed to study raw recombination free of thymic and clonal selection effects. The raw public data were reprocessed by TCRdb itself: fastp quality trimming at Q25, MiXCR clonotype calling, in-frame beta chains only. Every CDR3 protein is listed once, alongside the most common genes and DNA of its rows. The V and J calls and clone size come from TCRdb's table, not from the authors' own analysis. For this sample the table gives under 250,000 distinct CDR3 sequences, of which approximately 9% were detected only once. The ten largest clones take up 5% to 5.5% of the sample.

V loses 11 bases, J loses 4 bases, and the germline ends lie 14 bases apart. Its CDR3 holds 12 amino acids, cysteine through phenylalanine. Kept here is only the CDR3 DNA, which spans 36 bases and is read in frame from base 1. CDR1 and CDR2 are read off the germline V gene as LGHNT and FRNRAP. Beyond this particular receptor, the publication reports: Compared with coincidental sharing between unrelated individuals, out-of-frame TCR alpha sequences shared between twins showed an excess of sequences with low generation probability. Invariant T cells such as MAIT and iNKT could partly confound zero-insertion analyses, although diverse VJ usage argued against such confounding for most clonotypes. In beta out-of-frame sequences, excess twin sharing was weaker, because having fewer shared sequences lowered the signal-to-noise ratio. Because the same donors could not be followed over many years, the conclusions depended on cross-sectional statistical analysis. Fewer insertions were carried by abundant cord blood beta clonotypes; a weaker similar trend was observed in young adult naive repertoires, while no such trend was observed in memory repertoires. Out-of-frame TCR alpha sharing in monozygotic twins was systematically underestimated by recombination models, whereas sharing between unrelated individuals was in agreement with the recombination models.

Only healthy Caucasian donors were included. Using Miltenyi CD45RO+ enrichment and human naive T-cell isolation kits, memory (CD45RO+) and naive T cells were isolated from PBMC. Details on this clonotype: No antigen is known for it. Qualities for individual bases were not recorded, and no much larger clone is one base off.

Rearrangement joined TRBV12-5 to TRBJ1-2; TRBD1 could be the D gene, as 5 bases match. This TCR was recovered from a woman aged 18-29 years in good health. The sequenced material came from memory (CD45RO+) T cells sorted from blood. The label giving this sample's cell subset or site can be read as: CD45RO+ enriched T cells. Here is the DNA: TGTGCTGGTTCCAGGGATTCCTATGGCTACACCTTC. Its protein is CAGSRDSYGYTF. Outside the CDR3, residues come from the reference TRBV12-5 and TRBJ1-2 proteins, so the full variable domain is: DARVTQTPRHKVTEMGQEVTMRCQPILGHNTVFWYRQTMMQGLELLAYFRNRAPLDDSGMPKDRFSAEMPDATLATLKIQPSEPRDSAVYFCAGSRDSYGYTFGSGTRLTVV.